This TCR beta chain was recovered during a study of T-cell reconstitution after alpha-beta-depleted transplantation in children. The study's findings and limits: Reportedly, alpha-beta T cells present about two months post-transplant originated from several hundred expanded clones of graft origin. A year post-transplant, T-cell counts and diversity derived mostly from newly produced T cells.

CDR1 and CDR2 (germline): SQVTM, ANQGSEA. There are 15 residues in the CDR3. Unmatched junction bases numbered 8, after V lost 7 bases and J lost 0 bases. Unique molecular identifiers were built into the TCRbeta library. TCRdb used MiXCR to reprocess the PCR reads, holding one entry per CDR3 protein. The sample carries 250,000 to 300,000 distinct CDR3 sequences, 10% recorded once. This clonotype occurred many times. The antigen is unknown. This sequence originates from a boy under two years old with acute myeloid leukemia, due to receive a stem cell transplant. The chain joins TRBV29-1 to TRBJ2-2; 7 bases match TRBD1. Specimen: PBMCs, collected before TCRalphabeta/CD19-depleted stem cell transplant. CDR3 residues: CSAWDSHANTGELFF. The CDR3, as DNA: TGCAGCGCCTGGGACAGTCATGCGAACACCGGGGAGCTGTTTTTT.